This record covers a single T cell receptor (beta chain). Its antigen is still unknown. J was trimmed by 5 bases and V by 4 bases; bases with no gene match: 9. CDR3 length: 14 residues. Germline lookup yields CDR1 SGHRS and CDR2 YFSETQ. The data stem from a study of cytomegalovirus exposure and HLA in healthy donors. PCR was performed using 60 Vbeta and 13 Jbeta primers. The assay was immunoSEQ multiplex PCR, and TCRdb's table has in-frame clones only and misses some. The sample shows some 200,000 clones, over 60% of them seen only once. Findings and limits, study-wide: Productive status was seen about 87% or about 30% of the time for most TCR beta V segments in an earlier analysis.

The TCR originated in a man in his forties in good health and CMV-seronegative. V and J are TRBV5-1 and TRBJ2-7, with 7 bases identical to TRBD1. The sequenced sample consisted of PBMCs. In DNA form, the CDR3 reads TGCGCCAGCAGCGAAAGGACAGGTAACCACGAGCAGTACTTC. Its protein product is CASSERTGNHEQYF.